The present entry profiles one TCR beta chain with its context. RNA totalling about 0.45 to 1 ug underwent reverse transcription with random hexamers. TCRdb re-derived calls from the immunoSEQ multiplex PCR reads in MiXCR, one entry per CDR3 protein. The table shows some 140,000 distinct CDR3 sequences, with 75% to 90% occurring only once. CD8+ and CD4+ T cells circulating in blood were sequenced for TCR beta. Control patients had untreated stable or active relapsing-remitting multiple sclerosis by revised McDonald criteria. The source of the sample is a study of CD8 T cells in Susac syndrome. The V segment lost 0 bases and the J segment 3 bases; nucleotides outside the gene matches: 8. Germline values: CDR1 LNHDA, CDR2 SQIVND (reference sequence). The CDR3 is 17 residues long.

Sequenced sample: CD8+ T cells from PBMCs. This receptor was obtained from a human donor with multiple sclerosis. V gene TRBV19 combines with J gene TRBJ1-5; 7 bases match TRBD1. CDR3 sequence reads: CASSIDLPDRTNQPQHF. The CDR3 coding sequence is TGTGCCAGTAGTATAGATCTACCGGACAGGACCAATCAGCCCCAGCATTTT.